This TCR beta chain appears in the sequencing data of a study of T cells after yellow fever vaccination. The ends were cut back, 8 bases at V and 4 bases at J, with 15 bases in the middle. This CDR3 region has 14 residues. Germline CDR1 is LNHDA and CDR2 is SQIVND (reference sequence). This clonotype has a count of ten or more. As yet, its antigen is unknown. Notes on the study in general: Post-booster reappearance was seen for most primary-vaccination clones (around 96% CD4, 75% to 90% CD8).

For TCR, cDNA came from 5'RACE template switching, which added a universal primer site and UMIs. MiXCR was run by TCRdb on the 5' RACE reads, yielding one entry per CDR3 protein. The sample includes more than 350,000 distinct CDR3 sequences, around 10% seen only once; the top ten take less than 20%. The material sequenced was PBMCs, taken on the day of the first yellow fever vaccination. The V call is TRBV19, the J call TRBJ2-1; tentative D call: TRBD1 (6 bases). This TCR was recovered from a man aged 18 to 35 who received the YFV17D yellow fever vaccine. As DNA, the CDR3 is TGTGCCAGTGTCCAAGCCAGGGGATACAATGAGCAGTTCTTC. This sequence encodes CASVQARGYNEQFF.